This TCR beta chain is from a study of CD8+ T cells in alopecia areata (dated by TCRdb to 2016 to 2019). General notes on the study: Treated patients were enrolled in an open-label pilot trial of oral tofacitinib, 5 to 10 mg twice daily, for moderate-to-severe alopecia areata. High-throughput TCRbeta sequencing was used to examine T cell clonal expansion in alopecia areata in both the C3H/HeJ mouse model and human patients. Scalp clonality was compared across normal scalp (n=4), patchy alopecia areata scalp (n=8), and alopecia totalis/universalis scalp (n=8). Tofacitinib was given for 6 to 18 months, followed by 6 months of follow-up off drug to assess delayed response and recurrence. Biopsies were taken from tofacitinib-treated patients at baseline and at 4 and 24 weeks of treatment, and a later scalp biopsy was taken in several of the tofacitinib-treated patients. In humans, TCRbeta sequencing was performed on scalp tissue and on sorted CD4+ and CD8+ peripheral blood T cells from healthy controls and from patients with patchy or totalis/universalis alopecia areata. RNA was obtained with the PAXgene miRNA kit for fixed scalp, the miRNeasy kit for PBMCs, and the RNeasy kit for mouse skin. TCRbeta CDR3 regions were amplified by immunoSEQ multiplex PCR with 35 Vbeta forward and 13 Jbeta reverse primers.

The library came from the immunoSEQ multiplex PCR assay. For TCR sequencing, RNA was extracted from every sample and reverse transcribed into cDNA to serve as template. SuperScript III was used to make first-strand cDNA, primed with a 2:1 mix of oligo-dT and random hexamers. A synthetic immune receptor repertoire was used to assess amplification bias, and residual bias was removed computationally. Under the source paper's analysis protocol: After raw reads were preprocessed to remove errors, the CDR3 was defined following IMGT conventions as running from the conserved cysteine to phenylalanine. Clonality was computed as 1 minus the Shannon entropy, with the entropy normalized by log2 of the number of productive unique TCRs. CD4 or CD8 identity of scalp clones was inferred by cross-referencing scalp TCRbeta sequences with sorted blood CD4 and CD8 repertoires. TCRdb limited this immuneACCESS table to in-frame rearrangements with V and J called. A share of clones is missing; checked studies link under half to unresolved V genes, and the rest is unexplained. The V and J calls and the clone size are those of that table, but D and trimming were determined from the DNA. The sample table records 140,000 to 150,000 clones; roughly 50% of these occur just once. Less than 8% of the sample belongs to the ten largest clones.

This clone has a single count. This receptor's antigen is unknown. No base-level quality is on record; no much larger clone is a single base apart. The germline V gene sets CDR1 to SGHRS and CDR2 to YFSETQ. The CDR3, cysteine through phenylalanine, is 12 amino acids long. The retained sequence is limited to the CDR3, 36 bases, with the frame set at the first base. V lost 10 bases and J lost 0 bases; the stretch between them is 9 bases long. Here is what the overall study found, with its caveats: Shared TCR sequences between patients were less evident than in mice, which may be partly attributable to HLA diversity in the patient population. Compared with normal scalp, lesional scalp had higher clonality and more expanded CD8+ clones, particularly in alopecia totalis/universalis, a pattern that suggests antigenic drive. Unlike mouse skin, where gammadelta T cells dominate, normal human skin contains resident alphabeta T cells that get sequenced too, which complicates analysis of the scalp TCR repertoire.

Lesional scalp punch biopsies and peripheral blood were obtained from alopecia areata patients. PBMCs were isolated by density centrifugation and stained for CD3, CD4 and CD8, after which CD4+ and CD8+ T cells were sorted on a FACSAria. The sequence derives from a human donor with alopecia areata. Specimen: CD4+ T cells sorted from blood. The receptor chain draws on TRBV5-1 and TRBJ2-3, with the D gene possibly TRBD1 or TRBD2, each one fitting 5 bases. The CDR3 protein: CASGTSTDTQYF. The nucleotides are TGCGCCTCTGGGACCAGCACAGATACGCAGTATTTT.